Below, 10 T cell receptor beta chains from the same sample are listed, as sequenced in a study of tumor-infiltrating lymphocytes in primary liver carcinoma. It was unsorted whole blood that yielded blood RNA, and germline DNA was also extracted. With a constant-region primer, TCR beta cDNA was made from approximately 510 ng of total RNA. Libraries of TCR beta came from three nested multiplex PCR rounds with slightly modified ARM-PCR. With TRBV1-TRBV30 forward primers and a C-beta reverse primer, the first two PCR rounds were run for nine to eleven cycles each. One entry per CDR3 protein results from TCRdb running MiXCR on the multiplex PCR reads. The sample contains fewer than 350,000 distinct CDR3 sequences, 55% to 65% of which appear only once. Sequencing was carried out using peripheral blood. The receptors derive from a man aged 40-49 years with primary liver carcinoma and hepatitis B virus infection.

For this clonotype: The junction does not match germline at one end; this may be a read error. The chain recombines TRBV11-2 with TRBJ2-5; 9 nucleotides line up with TRBD2. CDR3 length equals 17 residues. Germline V gene sequence: CDR1 SGHAT, CDR2 FQNNGV. The CDR3 region is CASSLDLKAGGQETRHF. The CDR3 DNA is TGTGCCAGCAGCTTAGATCTAAAGGCGGGAGGGCAAGAGACCCGGCACTTC.

Of note for this clonotype: At one of its ends the junction is not consistent with the germline gene, which may arise from a read error. This chain joins TRBV14 and TRBJ1-1; no firm D call. Germline CDR1 reads SGHDN; CDR2 reads FVKESK. This CDR3 contains 17 residues. CDR3 nucleotides: TGTGCCAGCAGCCGAGATAAAGGCGGGCTCGGGCACACAGAAGCTTTCTTT. Protein: CASSRDKGGLGHTEAFF.

This clonotype has at least ten counts. This chain uses TRBV10-3 with TRBJ2-3, with D possibly matching TRBD1 (6 bases). The ends were cut back, 6 bases at V and 5 bases at J, with 15 bases in the middle. This CDR3 is built from 14 residues. CDR1 and CDR2 (germline): ENHRY, SYGVKD. The DNA of the CDR3 is TGTGCCATCAGAGGGACATCTCAGCTAGATACGCAGTATTTT. Protein product: CAIRGTSQLDTQYF.

As to this clonotype: Given a much more abundant clone one base away, this may be a read error. The rearrangement uses TRBV4-2 and TRBJ2-7, with TRBD2 as a possible D gene (6 bases). The CDR3 is made up of 16 amino acids. The V gene's germline CDR1 is LGHNA and CDR2 YNFKEQ. With 3 bases removed from V and 4 bases from J, the gap between germline ends came to 19 bases. CDR3 in DNA: TGTGCCAGCAGCCAGTTTGGTACTAGCTGGGGGTACGAGCAGTACTTC. As protein: CASSQFGTSWGYEQYF.

This clonotype was counted a few times. A junction end diverges from the germline sequence, so it may reflect a read error. The chain joins TRBV29-1 to TRBJ2-3; D uncertain. The CDR3 has 13 residues. The V gene's germline CDR1 is SQVTM and CDR2 ANQGSEA. CDR3 sequence: CSVLPGETDTQYF. The CDR3 DNA is TGCAGCGTTCTCCCGGGTGAAACAGATACACAGTATTTT.

This clonotype was counted only a few times. CDR3 bases: TGTGCCAGCCGGGCCGAAGGACAGACGAACACTGAAGCTTTCTTT. It translates to CASRAEGQTNTEAFF. The chain joins TRBV7-8 to TRBJ1-1, with a tentative D call TRBD1 (6 bases). Between the trimmed V and J ends, which lost 8 bases and 1 base, there was a span of 17 bases. The CDR3 has 15 residues. The germline CDR1 and CDR2 sequences are SGHVS and FQNEAQ.

This clonotype was seen only a few times. J is TRBJ1-5 and V is TRBV9; D gene unclear. The CDR3 has 13 amino acids. CDR1 and CDR2 (germline): SGDLS, YYNGEE. Trimming removed 0 bases at V and 7 bases at J, with 8 bases between. CDR3 coding DNA: TGTGCCAGCAGCGTAGATTCAGGACAGCCCCAGCATTTT. Protein: CASSVDSGQPQHF.

This clonotype was counted a few times. At one end, the junction sequence differs from germline, possibly due to a read error. The rearrangement uses TRBV28 and TRBJ2-3, with no clear D. Germline V CDR1 and CDR2: MDHEN, SYDVKM. This CDR3 spans 14 amino acids. CDR3 residues: CASMRFVSEATPHF. The CDR3 DNA sequence: TGTGCCAGCATGCGGTTCGTGAGTGAGGCTACCCCTCATTTT.

For this clonotype: A much larger clone differs from this one at a single base, so this may be a read error. The chain is built from TRBV29-1 and TRBJ1-1, with 7 positions matching TRBD1. CDR1 is SQVTM and CDR2 is ANQGSEA in the germline V gene. V was pared by 7 bases and J by 0 bases, with 5 bases of the junction left unmatched. The CDR3 has 13 residues. Here the CDR3 reads CSATTGMNTEAFF. The CDR3 nucleotides are TGCAGCGCCACGACAGGGATGAACACTGAAGCTTTCTTT.

This clonotype was picked up a small number of times. A much larger clone differs by one base, so this may be a read error. The chain employs TRBV10-3 and TRBJ2-7; 7 nucleotides align to TRBD2. This CDR3 region has 13 residues. Germline CDR1 and CDR2: ENHRY and SYGVKD. This CDR3 is CDINSGMGDEQYF. In DNA form, the CDR3 reads TGTGACATCAACAGCGGGATGGGGGATGAGCAGTACTTC.